The 27 T cell receptor beta chains below all came from one sample that was sequenced in a study of blood T cell repertoires in COVID-19 (dated by TCRdb to the early 2020s). Libraries were constructed by the immunoSEQ multiplex PCR assay. What TCRdb holds here is the immuneACCESS table cut down to in-frame rearrangements. Part of the clones is not present; checked against another copy, under half of the missing clones reflect an unresolved V gene, and the others are unexplained. This sample comprises roughly 250,000 clones, 80% to 95% of them detected only once. Jointly, the top ten make up around 2% of the sample. The sequencing sample was made of PBMCs or T cells enriched from blood (not recorded which). These TCRs come from a woman between 18 and 29 years old who had recovered from COVID-19.

This chain uses TRBV5-1 with TRBJ1-2; 7 positions match TRBD1. J was trimmed by 5 bases and V by 0 bases; bases with no gene match: 4. Germline V gene lookup returns CDR1 SGHRS and CDR2 YFSETQ. The CDR3 covers 14 residues. The DNA of the CDR3 is TGCGCCAGCAGCTTGGAGTCAGGGGGATATGGCTACACCTTC. Its protein is CASSLESGGYGYTF.

The chain combines TRBV6-2 or TRBV6-3 with TRBJ1-2; unclear D gene. The CDR3 has 14 residues. The V gene lost 6 bases and the J gene lost 3 bases, with 14 bases spanning the gap. CDR1 and CDR2 (germline): MNHEY, SVGEGT. DNA for the CDR3: TGTGCCAGCAGCCGTTTTGGTCGGGACTATGGCTACACCTTC. It codes for CASSRFGRDYGYTF.

This clone was detected once. The chain recombines TRBV3-1 (or the pseudogene TRBV3-2) with TRBJ2-5, with a possible D match to TRBD1 (5 bases). This CDR3 has 14 residues. With 4 bases removed from V and 4 bases from J, the gap between germline ends came to 13 bases. The germline gives CDR1 LGHDT, CDR2 YNNKEL (reference sequence). CDR3 amino acids: CASSPEQGLETQYF. The CDR3, as DNA: TGTGCCAGCAGCCCCGAGCAGGGATTAGAGACCCAGTACTTC.

This clone was recorded a few times. This chain uses TRBV27 with TRBJ1-2; TRBD1 aligns across 8 bases. The CDR3 consists of 14 residues. Germline V gives CDR1 MNHEY, CDR2 SMNVEV (reference sequence). Trimming at V came to 6 bases and at J to 7 bases, leaving 10 bases not matched to a gene. The CDR3 loop is CASSRTGPGSGYTF. The CDR3 DNA reads as TGTGCCAGCAGCCGGACAGGGCCAGGTAGTGGCTACACCTTC.

The rearrangement joins TRBV19 to TRBJ1-2; 11 nucleotides match TRBD1. The CDR3 runs to 16 residues. Trimming cost V 5 bases and J 2 bases; bases outside gene matches: 7. Germline-derived CDR1 and CDR2 are LNHDA and SQIVND (reference sequence). CDR3 region: CASSPRTGGLNYGYTF. The CDR3 DNA reads TGTGCCAGTAGTCCAAGGACAGGGGGCCTCAACTATGGCTACACCTTC. Looking up the rest from reference TRBV19 and TRBJ1-2 gives the full variable domain: DGGITQSPKYLFRKEGQNVTLSCEQNLNHDAMYWYRQDPGQGLRLIYYSQIVNDFQKGDIAEGYSVSREKKESFPLTVTSAQKNPTAFYLCASSPRTGGLNYGYTFGSGTRLTVV.

V is TRBV27 and J is TRBJ1-1, with 10 bases identical to TRBD1. V was pared by 6 bases and J by 6 bases, with 10 bases of the junction left unmatched. Germline V gene data show CDR1 as MNHEY and CDR2 as SMNVEV (reference sequence). The CDR3 is 15 residues long. CDR3 sequence (DNA): TGTGCCAGCAGAAAGACAGGGGGCGCGGTCGCTGAAGCTTTCTTT. Amino acids: CASRKTGGAVAEAFF.

The CDR3 loop is CASSLLSGKDYGYTF. The CDR3 bases are TGCGCCAGCAGCTTGTTGTCCGGGAAGGACTATGGCTACACCTTC. The chain recombines TRBV5-1 with TRBJ1-2; D remains ambiguous. Germline CDR1 SGHRS, CDR2 YFSETQ. Trimming took off 1 base at V and 3 bases at J, with 13 bases between the two ends. The CDR3 covers 15 residues.

This clone has just one count. The V and J genes are TRBV13 and TRBJ2-2, with D unclear. The CDR3 is made up of 14 amino acids. Trimming took off 5 bases at V and 8 bases at J, with 15 bases between the two ends. The V gene's germline CDR1 is PRHDT and CDR2 FYEKMQ (reference sequence). Here the CDR3 reads CASSARLGQGELFF. The CDR3 DNA reads as TGTGCCAGCAGCGCCCGGTTGGGCCAAGGGGAGCTGTTTTTT.

This chain uses TRBV15 with TRBJ1-1; possible D gene TRBD1, 6 bases. Trimming cost V 7 bases and J 2 bases, with 17 bases left between them. CDR1 is LNHNV, CDR2 YYDKDF, per germline (reference sequence). The CDR3 loop spans 15 amino acids. CDR3 DNA: TGTGCCACCACCCAATGGGAGGGGGTAAACACTGAAGCTTTCTTT. Translated: CATTQWEGVNTEAFF.

This chain uses TRBV2 with TRBJ1-2; D might be TRBD1 (5 bases). V dropped 5 bases and J dropped 8 bases, with 21 bases sitting between them. The germline V gene encodes CDR1 SNHLY and CDR2 FYNNEI. The CDR3 loop spans 15 amino acids. The CDR3 region is CASSTLGGEGRGYTF. In DNA form, the CDR3 reads TGTGCCAGCAGTACGCTCGGGGGTGAGGGACGCGGCTACACCTTC.

This clone has only a few counts. The genes are TRBV7-2 and TRBJ2-7; a weak D match, TRBD2 (6 bases). The ends were cut back, 4 bases at V and 7 bases at J, with 11 bases in the middle. The CDR3 contains 12 residues. Germline V CDR1 and CDR2: SGHTA, FQGNSA. CDR3 nucleotides: TGTGCCAGCAGCTCAACCGGGGGTGAGCAGTACTTC. Its translation is CASSSTGGEQYF.

The chain combines TRBV24-1 with TRBJ2-5; 11 bases map to TRBD2. This CDR3 contains 16 residues. V lost 8 bases to trimming and J lost 3 bases; unmatched junction nucleotides: 10. Germline values: CDR1 KGHDR, CDR2 SFDVKD. For the CDR3, the DNA is TGTGCCACCAAAAATGGTAGCGGGGGGGCGAAAGAGACCCAGTACTTC. Residues: CATKNGSGGAKETQYF.

The J gene is TRBJ1-2, the V gene TRBV24-1, with TRBD1 as a possible D gene (6 bases). This CDR3 is 13 amino acids long. V gave up 6 bases and J gave up 3 bases, with 10 bases separating them. CDR1 is KGHDR and CDR2 is SFDVKD in the germline V gene. The CDR3: CATSTGGYYGYTF. The CDR3 DNA follows: TGTGCCACCAGTACGGGGGGCTACTATGGCTACACCTTC.

The V and J genes are TRBV7-9 and TRBJ1-1; TRBD1 matches at 9 bases. Germline V gives CDR1 SEHNR, CDR2 FQNEAQ (reference sequence). Trimming took 4 bases from V and 4 from J; bases not matched to a gene: 10. This CDR3 comprises 16 residues. The CDR3 DNA follows: TGTGCCAGCAGCTCGGGAGGGAGACAGGGGGTCACTGAAGCTTTCTTT. It is translated as CASSSGGRQGVTEAFF.

The chain is built from TRBV9 and TRBJ1-2, with TRBD1 matching 9 bases. The V gene end was trimmed by 0 bases and the J gene end by 8 bases; junction bases not matched to a gene: 11. The germline V gene has CDR1 SGDLS and CDR2 YYNGEE. This CDR3 spans 16 amino acids. The CDR3 loop is CASSVGGTGTMEGYTF. The CDR3 DNA follows: TGTGCCAGCAGCGTAGGGGGGACAGGGACGATGGAGGGCTACACCTTC. The full variable domain, rest sourced from reference TRBV9 and TRBJ1-2, is DSGVTQTPKHLITATGQRVTLRCSPRSGDLSVYWYQQSLDQGLQFLIQYYNGEERAKGNILERFSAQQFPDLHSELNLSSLELGDSALYFCASSVGGTGTMEGYTFGSGTRLTVV.

The V and J genes are TRBV27 and TRBJ1-1; D unresolved. The germline CDR1 and CDR2 sequences are MNHEY and SMNVEV (reference sequence). This CDR3 has 16 amino acids. V lost 6 bases to trimming and J lost 1 base, with 18 bases between them. CDR3 in DNA: TGTGCCAGCAGCCGAGACCGTCGGGTGCGGAACACTGAAGCTTTCTTT. Protein product: CASSRDRRVRNTEAFF.

The chain couples TRBV9 to TRBJ1-1, with D unclear. The CDR3 covers 15 residues. Trimming removed 0 bases at V and 4 bases at J, with 13 bases between. The germline V gene has CDR1 SGDLS and CDR2 YYNGEE. The CDR3 sequence: CASSVDGWGGTEAFF. In nucleotides, the CDR3 is TGTGCCAGCAGCGTAGACGGATGGGGAGGCACTGAAGCTTTCTTT.

The CDR3 coding sequence is TGTGCCAGCAGCTTTAATAGCGGGGGAGGAGAGACCCAGTACTTC. It yields the protein CASSFNSGGGETQYF. This rearrangement joins TRBV7-2 to TRBJ2-5, with 9 bases that match TRBD2. The CDR3 contains 15 residues. J was trimmed by 4 bases and V by 3 bases; bases with no gene match: 6. The germline V gene encodes CDR1 SGHTA and CDR2 FQGNSA.

This chain links TRBV18 with TRBJ2-3, with no clear D. CDR3 size: 14 residues. Trimming left V 3 bases short and J 1 base short, with 8 bases between. Germline V gene sequence: CDR1 KGHSH, CDR2 LQKENI. The CDR3 loop is CASSPSSRTDTQYF. The CDR3 nucleotides are TGTGCCAGCTCACCTTCCAGTCGCACAGATACGCAGTATTTT.

This clone was seen once. V and J are TRBV4-3 and TRBJ2-3; 7 nucleotides agree with TRBD2. Trimming took 0 bases from V and 4 from J; bases not matched to a gene: 4. This CDR3 comprises 15 residues. Germline V CDR1 and CDR2: LGHNA, YSLEER. CDR3 DNA sequence: TGCGCCAGCAGCCAAGAGGGGACTAACTCAGATACGCAGTATTTT. This translates into CASSQEGTNSDTQYF.

The rearrangement uses TRBV7-9 and TRBJ2-7; tentatively, D is TRBD2 (6 bases). The CDR3 runs to 15 residues. V lost 4 bases and J lost 2, with 15 bases in between. Germline loops: CDR1 SEHNR, CDR2 FQNEAQ (reference sequence). The CDR3 region is CASSSVSGDPYEQYF. As DNA, the CDR3 is TGTGCCAGCAGCTCCGTTTCGGGAGATCCCTACGAGCAGTACTTC.

The sample holds one count of this clone. This chain uses TRBV24-1 with TRBJ1-2, with TRBD1 matching over 9 bases. V lost 4 bases, J lost 7 bases, and 6 bases stayed unmatched. CDR1 is KGHDR, CDR2 SFDVKD, per germline. There are 14 residues in the CDR3. This CDR3 is CATSEGTGRSGYTF. CDR3 nucleotides: TGTGCCACCAGTGAAGGGACAGGGCGGTCTGGCTACACCTTC.

This clone was detected once. This chain links TRBV5-5 with TRBJ2-5, with 9 bases aligning to TRBD1. This CDR3 region has 14 residues. The germline gives CDR1 SGHKS, CDR2 YYEKEE (reference sequence). The trim removed 4 bases at V and 5 bases at J, leaving 6 bases unmatched. CDR3 DNA sequence: TGTGCCAGCAGCCGCGGGACAGGGAAGGAGACCCAGTACTTC. Translated: CASSRGTGKETQYF.

This clone has a single count. The chain is built from TRBV11-2 and TRBJ2-5, with D tentatively TRBD1 (5 bases). V was trimmed by 2 bases and J by 5 bases, leaving 21 bases between them. The CDR3 contains 17 residues. Germline assignment: CDR1 SGHAT and CDR2 FQNNGV. CDR3 sequence: CASSLILTRGASETQYF. The CDR3 DNA reads TGTGCCAGCAGCTTAATTTTGACAAGGGGCGCGTCCGAGACCCAGTACTTC.

The chain combines TRBV6-6 with TRBJ1-2; TRBD1 agrees at 9 bases. The CDR3 is made up of 17 amino acids. The junction had 11 bases not matched to a gene; V was cut back by 5 bases and J by 1 base. Germline V gives CDR1 MNHNY, CDR2 SVGAGI (reference sequence). CDR3 region: CASSPGQGSHINYGYTF. Written as DNA, the CDR3 is TGTGCCAGCAGTCCGGGACAGGGCTCACATATTAACTATGGCTACACCTTC.

This clone was counted once. The chain recombines TRBV6-2 or TRBV6-3 with TRBJ1-4, with D possibly being TRBD1 (6 bases). Germline V gene data show CDR1 as MNHEY and CDR2 as SVGEGT. V gave up 6 bases and J gave up 1 base, with 15 bases separating them. CDR3 length: 16 residues. For the CDR3, the DNA is TGTGCCAGCAGCCGGACAGACCGGAGAACTAATGAAAAACTGTTTTTT. It codes for CASSRTDRRTNEKLFF.

The sample holds one count of this clone. The V and J genes are TRBV30 and TRBJ1-6, with D hard to call. Trimming cost V 0 bases and J 6 bases, with 12 bases left between them. This CDR3 spans 15 amino acids. Germline CDR1 is GTSNPN and CDR2 is SVGIG (reference sequence). The CDR3 protein is CAWSVHPNPNSPLHF. As DNA, the CDR3 is TGTGCCTGGAGTGTACACCCGAACCCTAATTCACCCCTCCACTTT.